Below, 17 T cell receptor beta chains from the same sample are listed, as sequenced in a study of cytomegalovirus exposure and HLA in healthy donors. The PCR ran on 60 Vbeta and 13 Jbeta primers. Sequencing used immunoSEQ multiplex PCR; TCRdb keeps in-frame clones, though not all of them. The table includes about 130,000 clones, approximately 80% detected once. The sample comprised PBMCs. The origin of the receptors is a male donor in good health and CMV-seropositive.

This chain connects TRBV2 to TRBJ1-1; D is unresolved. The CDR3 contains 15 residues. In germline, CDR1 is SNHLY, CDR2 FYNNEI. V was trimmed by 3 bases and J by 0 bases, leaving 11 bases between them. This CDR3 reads CASSEAVFMNTEAFF. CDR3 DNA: TGTGCCAGCAGTGAGGCAGTTTTTATGAACACTGAAGCTTTCTTT.

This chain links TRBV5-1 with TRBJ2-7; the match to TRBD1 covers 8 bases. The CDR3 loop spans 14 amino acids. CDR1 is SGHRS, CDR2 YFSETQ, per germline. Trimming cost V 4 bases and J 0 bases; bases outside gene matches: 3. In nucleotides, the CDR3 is TGCGCCAGCAGCCCGGACAGGGCCTCCTACGAGCAGTACTTC. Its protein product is CASSPDRASYEQYF.

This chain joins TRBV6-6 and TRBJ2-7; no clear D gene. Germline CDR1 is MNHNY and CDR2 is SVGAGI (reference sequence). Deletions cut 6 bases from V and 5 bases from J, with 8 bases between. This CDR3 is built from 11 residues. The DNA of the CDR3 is TGTGCCAGCAGACTAACTAACGAGCAGTACTTC. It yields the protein CASRLTNEQYF.

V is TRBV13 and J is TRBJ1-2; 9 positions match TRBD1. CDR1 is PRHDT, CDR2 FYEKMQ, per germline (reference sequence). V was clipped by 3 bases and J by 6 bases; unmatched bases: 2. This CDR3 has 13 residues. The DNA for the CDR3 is TGTGCCAGCAGCTTTGGGACAGGGAATGGCTACACCTTC. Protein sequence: CASSFGTGNGYTF.

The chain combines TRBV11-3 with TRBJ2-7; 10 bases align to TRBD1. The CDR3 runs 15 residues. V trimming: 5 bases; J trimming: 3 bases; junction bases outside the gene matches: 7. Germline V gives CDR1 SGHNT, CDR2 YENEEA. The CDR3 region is CASSEGQGINYEQYF. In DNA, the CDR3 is TGTGCCAGCAGCGAGGGACAGGGGATTAACTACGAGCAGTACTTC.

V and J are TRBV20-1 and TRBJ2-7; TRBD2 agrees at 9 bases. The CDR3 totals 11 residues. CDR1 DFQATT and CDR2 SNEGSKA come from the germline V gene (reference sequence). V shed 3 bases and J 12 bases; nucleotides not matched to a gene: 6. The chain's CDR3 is CSAREGTSLYF. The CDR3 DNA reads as TGCAGTGCTAGGGAGGGGACTAGCCTGTACTTC.

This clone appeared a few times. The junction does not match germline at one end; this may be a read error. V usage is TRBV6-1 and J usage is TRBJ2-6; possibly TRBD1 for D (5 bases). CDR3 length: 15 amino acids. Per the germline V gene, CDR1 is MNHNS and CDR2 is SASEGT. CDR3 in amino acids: CASSEAQGGANGLTF. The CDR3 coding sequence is TGTGCCAGCAGTGAAGCGCAGGGTGGGGCCAACGGCCTGACTTTC.

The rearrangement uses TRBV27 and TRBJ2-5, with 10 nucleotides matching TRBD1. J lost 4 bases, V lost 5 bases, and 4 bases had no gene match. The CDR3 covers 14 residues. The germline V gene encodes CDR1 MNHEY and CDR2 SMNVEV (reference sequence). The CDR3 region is CASSPGTGVETQYF. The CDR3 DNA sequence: TGTGCCAGCAGTCCCGGGACAGGGGTAGAGACCCAGTACTTC.

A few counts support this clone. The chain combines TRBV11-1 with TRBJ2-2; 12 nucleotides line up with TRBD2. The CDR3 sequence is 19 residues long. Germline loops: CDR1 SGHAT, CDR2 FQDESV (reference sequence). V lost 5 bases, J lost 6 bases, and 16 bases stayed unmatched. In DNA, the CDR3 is TGTGCCAGCAGCACCCGGTTGGGGCAGACTAGCGGGAGAGCCGGGGAGCTGTTTTTT. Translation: CASSTRLGQTSGRAGELFF. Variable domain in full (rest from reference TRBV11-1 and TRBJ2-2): EAEVAQSPRYKITEKSQAVAFWCDPISGHATLYWYRQILGQGPELLVQFQDESVVDDSQLPKDRFSAERLKGVDSTLKIQPAELGDSAMYLCASSTRLGQTSGRAGELFFGEGSRLTVL.

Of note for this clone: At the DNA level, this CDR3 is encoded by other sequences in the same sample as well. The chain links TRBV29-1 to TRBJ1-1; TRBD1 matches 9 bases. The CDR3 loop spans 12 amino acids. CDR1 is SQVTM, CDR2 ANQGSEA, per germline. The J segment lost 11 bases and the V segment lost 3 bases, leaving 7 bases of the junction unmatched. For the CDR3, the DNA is TGCAGCGTTGACCACCGACAGGGGGTTGCTTTCTTT. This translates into CSVDHRQGVAFF.

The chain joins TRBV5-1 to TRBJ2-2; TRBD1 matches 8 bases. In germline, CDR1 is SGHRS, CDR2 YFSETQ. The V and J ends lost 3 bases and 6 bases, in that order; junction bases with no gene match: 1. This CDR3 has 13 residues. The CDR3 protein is CASSSRGPGELFF. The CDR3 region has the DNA TGCGCCAGCAGCTCCAGGGGGCCCGGGGAGCTGTTTTTT.

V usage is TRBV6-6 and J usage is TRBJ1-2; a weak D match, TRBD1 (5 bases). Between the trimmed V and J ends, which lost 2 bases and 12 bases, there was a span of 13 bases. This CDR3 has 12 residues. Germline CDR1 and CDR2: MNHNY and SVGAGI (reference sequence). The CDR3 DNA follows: TGTGCCAGCAGTTACGGGGGGGAAGGGAACACCTTC. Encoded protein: CASSYGGEGNTF.

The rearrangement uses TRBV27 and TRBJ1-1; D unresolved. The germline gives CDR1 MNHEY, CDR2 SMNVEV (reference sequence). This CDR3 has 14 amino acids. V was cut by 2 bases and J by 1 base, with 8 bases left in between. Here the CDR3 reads CASSLNSGNTEAFF. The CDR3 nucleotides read TGTGCCAGCAGTTTAAACTCGGGGAACACTGAAGCTTTCTTT.

The CDR3 reads CASSFKTSNTEAFF. The CDR3 nucleotides read TGTGCCAGCTCCTTTAAAACTTCGAACACTGAAGCTTTCTTT. The chain joins TRBV18 to TRBJ1-1, with D unclear. Germline V CDR1 and CDR2: KGHSH, LQKENI. The length of the CDR3 is 14 residues. The V end was cut by 6 bases, the J end by 1 base, with 12 bases between.

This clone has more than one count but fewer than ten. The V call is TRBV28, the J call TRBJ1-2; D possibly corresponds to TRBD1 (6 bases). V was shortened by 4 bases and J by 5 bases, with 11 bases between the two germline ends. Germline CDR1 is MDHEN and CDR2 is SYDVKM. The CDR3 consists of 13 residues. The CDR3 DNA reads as TGTGCCAGCAGTTCCCTTCAGGGGTATGGCTACACCTTC. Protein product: CASSSLQGYGYTF.

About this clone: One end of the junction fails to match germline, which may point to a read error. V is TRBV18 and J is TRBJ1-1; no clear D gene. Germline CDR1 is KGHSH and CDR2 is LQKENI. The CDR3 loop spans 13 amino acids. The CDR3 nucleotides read TGTGCCAGCTCATCACCAGGAGACACTGAAGCTTTCTTT. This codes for CASSSPGDTEAFF.

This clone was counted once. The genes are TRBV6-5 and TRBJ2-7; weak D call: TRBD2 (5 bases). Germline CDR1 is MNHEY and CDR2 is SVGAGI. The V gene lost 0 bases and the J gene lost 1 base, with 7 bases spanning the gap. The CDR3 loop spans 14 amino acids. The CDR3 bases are TGTGCCAGCAGTTACTCGAGGGCGTCCTACGAGCAGTACTTC. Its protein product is CASSYSRASYEQYF.